The 28 T cell receptor beta chains below were found in one sample sequenced in a study of CD8 T cells in ankylosing spondylitis. TCRdb itself ran the 5' RACE reads through MiXCR, one entry per CDR3 protein. The sample has roughly 48,000 distinct CDR3 sequences, less than 8.5% seen once. The source material was blood, either unsorted or a sorted T cell fraction (not recorded which). The source is a female donor with ankylosing spondylitis or in good health (not recorded which).

With respect to this clonotype: This clone may be a read error of a much larger clone one base away. The rearrangement uses TRBV12-3 or TRBV12-4 and TRBJ2-3; possible D gene TRBD1, 5 bases. This CDR3 spans 14 amino acids. CDR3 nucleotides: TGTGCCAGCAGTCGACCCCAGGGAAAAGATATGCAGTATTTT. Amino acid sequence: CASSRPQGKDMQYF.

In its sample, this clonotype was seen many times. The chain carries TRBV6-1 and TRBJ2-2, with TRBD1 matching 7 bases. V was pared by 2 bases and J by 7 bases, with 10 bases of the junction left unmatched. Germline loops: CDR1 MNHNS, CDR2 SASEGT. This CDR3 has 16 residues. CDR3 in amino acids: CASSEWMTGNIGELFF. The CDR3 nucleotides read TGTGCCAGCAGTGAATGGATGACAGGGAATATCGGGGAGCTGTTTTTT.

This clonotype was picked up many times. The chain uses TRBV29-1 and TRBJ2-3; tentatively, D is TRBD1 (6 bases). The V gene's germline CDR1 is SQVTM and CDR2 ANQGSEA. Trimming left V 4 bases short and J 3 bases short, with 11 bases between. CDR3 length: 13 residues. CDR3 residues: CSVATRGTDTQYF. In DNA form, the CDR3 reads TGCAGCGTTGCAACGAGGGGGACAGATACGCAGTATTTT.

In this sample, this clonotype turned up many times. The chain employs TRBV20-1 and TRBJ1-2; D ambiguous. Germline V lookup: CDR1 DFQATT, CDR2 SNEGSKA (reference sequence). Trimming cost V 2 bases and J 0 bases, with 7 bases left between them. This CDR3 has 13 amino acids. CDR3 DNA: TGCAGTGCTAGACGGACGGCTAACTATGGCTACACCTTC. Translated: CSARRTANYGYTF.

In its sample, this clonotype was seen many times. The chain uses TRBV20-1 and TRBJ2-7; 8 bases line up with TRBD1. CDR1 DFQATT and CDR2 SNEGSKA come from the germline V gene (reference sequence). J gave up 5 bases and V 3 bases, and 9 bases lay outside the gene matches. This CDR3 is built from 14 residues. CDR3 nucleotide sequence: TGCAGTGCTAGTAGGACAGGGCTCGTCCACGAGCAGTACTTC. Its translation: CSASRTGLVHEQYF.

At least ten counts were recorded for this clonotype. The chain recombines TRBV6-2 or TRBV6-3 with TRBJ1-1; D uncertain. Germline CDR1 is MNHEY and CDR2 is SVGEGT. This CDR3 has 17 residues. Trimming removed 8 bases at V and 1 base at J, with 23 bases between. CDR3 amino acids: CASLSRGWFPANTEAFF. In DNA form, the CDR3 reads TGTGCCAGCCTCTCTCGAGGGTGGTTCCCAGCGAACACTGAAGCTTTCTTT.

This clonotype was recorded at least ten times. This sequence joins TRBV28 and TRBJ2-1, with D tentatively TRBD2 (5 bases). The CDR3 is 13 residues long. The V gene lost 4 bases and the J gene lost 12 bases, with 16 bases spanning the gap. CDR1 and CDR2 from the germline V gene are MDHEN and SYDVKM. CDR3 sequence: CASSSLPGVVQFF. The CDR3 bases are TGTGCCAGCAGTTCCCTCCCCGGGGTCGTGCAGTTCTTC.

The table lists this clonotype with many counts. CDR3 protein: CASRGQGLPEAFF. The CDR3 DNA reads TGTGCCAGCAGGGGACAGGGATTGCCTGAAGCTTTCTTT. The V and J genes are TRBV12-3 or TRBV12-4 and TRBJ1-1; TRBD1 matches at 9 bases. The CDR3 sequence is 13 residues long. Trimming took 6 bases from V and 6 from J; bases not matched to a gene: 5.

This clonotype came up many times. The chain links TRBV20-1 to TRBJ1-1, with D perhaps matching TRBD1 (5 bases). The CDR3 spans 15 residues. Germline V gives CDR1 DFQATT, CDR2 SNEGSKA (reference sequence). Trimming cost V 3 bases and J 7 bases, with 21 bases left between them. As DNA, the CDR3 is TGCAGTGCTAGGCCCCCCCAAGCAGGGAATAATGAAGCTTTCTTT. Its protein is CSARPPQAGNNEAFF.

The table lists this clonotype with a few counts. The genes are TRBV18 and TRBJ2-3, with D possibly called TRBD1 or TRBD2 (5 bases each). Trimming removed 4 bases from V and 3 bases from J, with 14 bases in between. The CDR3 is made up of 15 amino acids. CDR1 is KGHSH and CDR2 is LQKENI in the germline V gene. The CDR3 DNA is TGTGCCAGCTCACTCACAGGCAGGGAGACAGATACGCAGTATTTT. This codes for CASSLTGRETDTQYF. The whole variable domain, filled in from reference TRBV18 and TRBJ2-3, reads NAGVMQNPRHLVRRRGQEARLRCSPMKGHSHVYWYRQLPEEGLKFMVYLQKENIIDESGMPKERFSAEFPKEGPSILRIQQVVRGDSAAYFCASSLTGRETDTQYFGPGTRLTVL.

Ten or more counts support this clonotype. The chain uses TRBV5-1 and TRBJ2-1, with D perhaps TRBD1 (6 bases). This CDR3 region has 16 residues. CDR1 and CDR2 from the germline V gene are SGHRS and YFSETQ. V lost 5 bases and J 2 bases, leaving 17 bases between the germline ends. CDR3 amino acids: CASRKSGTNTYNEQFF. CDR3 DNA sequence: TGCGCCAGCAGAAAGTCGGGGACAAATACCTACAATGAGCAGTTCTTC.

This clonotype was picked up many times. Here the CDR3 reads CSVVEANNEQFF. DNA for the CDR3: TGCAGCGTTGTTGAGGCGAACAATGAGCAGTTCTTC. The chain recombines TRBV29-1 with TRBJ2-1; D gene unclear. The V and J ends lost 4 bases and 5 bases respectively, with 9 bases between them. The CDR3 runs 12 residues. Germline lookup yields CDR1 SQVTM and CDR2 ANQGSEA.

Ten or more counts support this clonotype. The genes are TRBV9 and TRBJ1-1; TRBD1 is a possible D gene (5 bases). The CDR3 is 14 residues long. The germline V gene encodes CDR1 SGDLS and CDR2 YYNGEE. V lost 4 bases and J lost 3, with 13 bases in between. This CDR3 is CASSPPVGDTEAFF. CDR3 coding DNA: TGTGCCAGCAGCCCGCCTGTAGGGGACACTGAAGCTTTCTTT. Full variable domain (rest looked up from reference TRBV9 and TRBJ1-1): DSGVTQTPKHLITATGQRVTLRCSPRSGDLSVYWYQQSLDQGLQFLIQYYNGEERAKGNILERFSAQQFPDLHSELNLSSLELGDSALYFCASSPPVGDTEAFFGQGTRLTVV.

In this sample, this clonotype turned up a few times. This chain joins TRBV5-1 and TRBJ2-3, with D maybe TRBD1 (5 bases). Germline V gives CDR1 SGHRS, CDR2 YFSETQ. Trimming removed 0 bases at V and 2 bases at J, with 13 bases between. The CDR3 runs 16 residues. CDR3: CASSLALQGDTDTQYF. The CDR3, as DNA: TGCGCCAGCAGCTTGGCCTTGCAGGGTGACACAGATACGCAGTATTTT.

Ten or more counts support this clonotype. The CDR3 loop is CASMGSQGLLNEQFF. CDR3 coding DNA: TGTGCCAGCATGGGGTCGCAGGGTCTTCTAAATGAGCAGTTCTTC. This chain links TRBV2 with TRBJ2-1; TRBD1 is a possible D gene (5 bases). The CDR3 loop spans 15 amino acids. V was clipped by 7 bases and J by 7 bases, with 20 bases between them. The germline gives CDR1 SNHLY, CDR2 FYNNEI.

The chain employs TRBV18 and TRBJ1-3; 9 bases are shared with TRBD1. The J segment lost 2 bases and the V segment lost 5 bases, leaving 7 bases of the junction unmatched. This CDR3 is built from 16 residues. Germline V gives CDR1 KGHSH, CDR2 LQKENI. The CDR3 DNA is TGTGCCAGCTCATGGACAGGGGCGCAGGCTGGAAACACCATATATTTT. Translated, it gives CASSWTGAQAGNTIYF.

This clonotype was detected many times. V usage is TRBV5-1 and J usage is TRBJ2-3; 8 bases fit TRBD2. Germline loops: CDR1 SGHRS, CDR2 YFSETQ. The CDR3 consists of 15 residues. The V gene end was trimmed by 0 bases and the J gene end by 7 bases; junction bases not matched to a gene: 7. CDR3 protein: CASSLASSGGYTQYF. CDR3 in DNA: TGCGCCAGCAGCTTGGCATCCAGCGGGGGATATACGCAGTATTTT.

This clonotype was detected many times. The chain has TRBV5-1 and TRBJ1-2; D is unresolved. This CDR3 has 15 residues. The V end lost 2 bases, the J end lost 3 bases, and 14 bases lay between the germline ends. CDR1 SGHRS and CDR2 YFSETQ come from the germline V gene. The CDR3 sequence: CASSFLQAEDYGYTF. The CDR3 DNA reads as TGCGCCAGCAGCTTTCTGCAGGCTGAGGACTATGGCTACACCTTC.

In its sample, this clonotype was seen many times. The gene calls are TRBV9 and TRBJ2-2; D remains ambiguous. Trimming pared 4 bases from V and 7 bases from J, leaving 8 bases between. Per the germline V gene, CDR1 is SGDLS and CDR2 is YYNGEE. The CDR3 sequence is 12 residues long. The CDR3 nucleotides read TGTGCCAGCAGCCTCATATACGGGGAGCTGTTTTTT. Residues: CASSLIYGELFF.

Ten or more counts support this clonotype. V gene TRBV20-1 combines with J gene TRBJ2-1; D may be TRBD2 (7 bases). This CDR3 is 14 amino acids long. Germline values: CDR1 DFQATT, CDR2 SNEGSKA (reference sequence). The V and J ends lost 1 base and 6 bases respectively, with 13 bases between them. The CDR3, as DNA: TGCAGTGCTAGAGGCACTAGGGGGGGCAATGAGCAGTTCTTC. Amino acid sequence: CSARGTRGGNEQFF.

Concerning this clonotype: Mismatch with germline at one junction end may stem from a read error. This chain joins TRBV7-2 and TRBJ2-5; D perhaps matches TRBD2 (6 bases). The CDR3 length is 12 residues. Germline CDR1 and CDR2: SGHTA and FQGNSA. The CDR3 reads CASSLDRGGEDF. The CDR3 DNA sequence: TGTGCCAGCAGCTTAGATCGAGGCGGGGAAGACTTC. Based on the CDR3 plus reference TRBV7-2 and TRBJ2-5, the full variable domain is GAGVSQSPSNKVTEKGKDVELRCDPISGHTALYWYRQSLGQGLEFLIYFQGNSAPDKSGLPSDRFSAERTGGSVSTLTIQRTQQEDSAVYLCASSLDRGGEDFGPGTRLLVL.

There are many counts of this clonotype. The chain employs TRBV20-1 and TRBJ2-2; D not resolved. In germline, CDR1 is DFQATT, CDR2 SNEGSKA (reference sequence). Trimming cost V 0 bases and J 0 bases, with 8 bases left between them. The CDR3 has 15 amino acids. In DNA form, the CDR3 reads TGCAGTGCTAGAGAAAGGGCGACGAACACCGGGGAGCTGTTTTTT. It codes for CSARERATNTGELFF.

This clonotype was picked up many times. The chain couples TRBV12-3 or TRBV12-4 to TRBJ1-5; no clear D gene. The CDR3 consists of 13 residues. V was pared by 5 bases and J by 3 bases, with 8 bases between. The CDR3 loop reads CASSPEHNQPQHF. CDR3 nucleotides: TGTGCCAGCAGTCCGGAACACAATCAGCCCCAGCATTTT.

This clonotype came up many times. This sequence joins TRBV12-3 or TRBV12-4 and TRBJ2-3; 7 nucleotides line up with TRBD1. The ends lost 4 bases at V and 3 bases at J; junction bases unmatched: 7. The CDR3 has 15 amino acids. The CDR3 DNA reads TGTGCCAGCAGTTCCCAGGGGGTTCGAACAGATACGCAGTATTTT. It yields the protein CASSSQGVRTDTQYF.

This clonotype was counted many times. V usage is TRBV25-1 and J usage is TRBJ1-2; D possibly corresponds to TRBD1 (5 bases). Trimming removed 2 bases at V and 6 bases at J, with 13 bases between. CDR3 length: 14 residues. The V gene's germline CDR1 is MGHDK and CDR2 SYGVNS. CDR3 amino acids: CASSEQGSGDGYTF. CDR3 in DNA: TGTGCCAGCAGTGAACAGGGTTCGGGCGATGGCTACACCTTC.

This clonotype was observed at least ten times. V usage is TRBV18 and J usage is TRBJ1-4; 9 bases agree with TRBD1. CDR1 and CDR2 from the germline V gene are KGHSH and LQKENI. V dropped 6 bases and J dropped 8; count of bases not matched to a gene: 7. The length of the CDR3 is 14 residues. CDR3 DNA sequence: TGTGCCAGCTCGCGGGACAGGGCCTACGAAAAACTGTTTTTT. As protein: CASSRDRAYEKLFF.

This clonotype was observed many times. V is TRBV20-1 and J is TRBJ2-3; D is unresolved. Germline V gives CDR1 DFQATT, CDR2 SNEGSKA (reference sequence). The ends were cut back, 1 base at V and 2 bases at J, with 16 bases in the middle. The CDR3 contains 16 residues. CDR3 in DNA: TGCAGTGCTAGAGTCCGAGATGGGTTGGACACAGATACGCAGTATTTT. This codes for CSARVRDGLDTDTQYF.

This chain uses TRBV5-1 with TRBJ1-1, with D perhaps TRBD1 (5 bases). Trimming removed 0 bases at V and 3 bases at J, with 12 bases between. The CDR3 runs to 15 residues. Germline V lookup: CDR1 SGHRS, CDR2 YFSETQ. The CDR3 loop reads CASSLEGKGHTEAFF. The CDR3 coding sequence is TGCGCCAGCAGCTTGGAAGGGAAGGGGCACACTGAAGCTTTCTTT.